The clone carrying this T cell receptor (beta chain) occurred many times. Its antigen remains unidentified. Germline CDR1 and CDR2: DFQATT and SNEGSKA (reference sequence). The CDR3 covers 14 residues. J was trimmed by 8 bases and V by 4 bases; bases with no gene match: 9. The definition of stable Graves' hyperthyroidism was no ophthalmopathy progression within 18 months. Aged 18 to 65, the patients had hyperthyroidism that was newly diagnosed and had lasted under 2 months. On the basis of clinical symptoms, serum thyroxine and TRAb, thyroid ultrasound and orbital computed tomography, diagnoses were made. The source of the sample is a study of T cells in Graves' hyperthyroidism and ophthalmopathy. Study-wide points: It was a median about seven months before onset that the model predicted ophthalmopathy.

The investigators amplified TCR beta CDR3 regions from RNA transcripts. Using the HTBI primer set, a first-round RT-PCR was run on the TCR CDR3. TCRdb fed the multiplex PCR reads into MiXCR, producing one record per CDR3 protein. The repertoire includes about 200,000 distinct CDR3 sequences, less than 20% of them detected once, and around 52% sits in the top ten. Material for sequencing was blood. The chain couples TRBV20-1 to TRBJ2-4; 9 nucleotides line up with TRBD2. The sequence was collected from a woman between 50 and 59 years old with Graves' hyperthyroidism. The CDR3 sequence is CSAMEIAGEDIQYF. The DNA of the CDR3 is TGCAGTGCTATGGAAATAGCGGGGGAAGACATTCAGTACTTC.